This T cell receptor (beta chain) was identified in a study of blood T cell repertoires in COVID-19. In the study overall: The origin of the acute and convalescent COVID-19 samples was the United States, Italy and Spain. Nucleic acid was either cDNA or gDNA, and it came from T cells, B-cell-depleted T cells, or PBMCs.

With V trimmed by 5 bases and J by 7 bases, 10 bases remained unmatched. The CDR3 has 15 residues. From germline, CDR1 is SGHVS and CDR2 FNYEAQ. Residents of 24 US areas, aged about 18 to 89 years, made up the participants. In the original processing: Nucleated cell number was recorded as an estimate derived from reference gene primer amplification. Sequencing was performed with immunoSEQ multiplex PCR; in TCRdb, only in-frame clones are kept and a portion is missing. V, J and clone size are those of that table, while D and trimming were read from the DNA. Of about 400,000 clones in the sample, roughly 86% were seen once.

Sequences were obtained from PBMCs or T cells enriched from blood (not recorded which). The chain employs TRBV7-6 and TRBJ2-7; 11 bases agree with TRBD1. This TCR came from a middle-aged woman with acute COVID-19. The CDR3 protein is CASSAQGGQGGEQYF. The CDR3, as DNA: TGTGCCAGCAGCGCACAGGGGGGACAGGGGGGAGAGCAGTACTTC.